This entry lists 32 T cell receptor beta chains sequenced from one sample in a study of blood T cell repertoires in COVID-19. TCRdb's table, derived via immunoSEQ multiplex PCR, lists solely in-frame clones and lacks some. The data hold about 110,000 clones, with 88% observed a single time. The sequencing sample was made of peripheral blood. The receptors were gathered from a human donor in a cohort sampled during active COVID-19.

This clone has only a few counts. The V call is TRBV5-8, the J call TRBJ2-1; D unresolved. V was shortened by 7 bases and J by 7 bases, with 9 bases between the two germline ends. CDR3 length: 11 residues. Germline V gene data show CDR1 as SGHTS and CDR2 as YDEGEE. CDR3 DNA: TGTGCCAGCGTCCTAGGTAATGAGCAGTTCTTC. Its translation: CASVLGNEQFF.

This clone was found a few times. The genes are TRBV7-9 and TRBJ1-1; TRBD1 agrees at 7 bases. The CDR3 is 15 residues long. The germline V gene has CDR1 SEHNR and CDR2 FQNEAQ (reference sequence). J gave up 7 bases and V 5 bases, and 13 bases lay outside the gene matches. Here the CDR3 DNA reads TGTGCCAGCAGCCGGCCGCAGGGGGAGAGAGGTGAAGCTTTCTTT. This translates into CASSRPQGERGEAFF.

The J gene is TRBJ1-1, the V gene TRBV11-2; no clear D gene. This CDR3 has 15 residues. V gave up 6 bases and J gave up 1 base, with 15 bases separating them. Germline values: CDR1 SGHAT, CDR2 FQNNGV. The CDR3 loop reads CASSSGGGPNTEAFF. The CDR3 DNA follows: TGTGCCAGCAGTTCCGGAGGAGGTCCGAACACTGAAGCTTTCTTT.

DNA for the CDR3: TGTGCCACCAGCACCCTTAAACTGGGGGGTGAAGGCTACACCTTC. Translating gives CATSTLKLGGEGYTF. The J gene is TRBJ1-2, the V gene TRBV15; tentatively, D is TRBD1 (5 bases). Germline V gene lookup returns CDR1 LNHNV and CDR2 YYDKDF (reference sequence). The V end was cut by 4 bases, the J end by 8 bases, with 20 bases between. This CDR3 is built from 15 residues.

The rearrangement uses TRBV2 and TRBJ2-7; D ambiguous. Trimming took 7 bases from V and 7 from J, leaving 14 bases between them. The CDR3 is 12 amino acids. In germline, CDR1 is SNHLY, CDR2 FYNNEI. The CDR3 coding sequence is TGTGCCAGCATCAGGTACCCCCGGGAGCAGTACTTC. Protein: CASIRYPREQYF.

The gene calls are TRBV18 and TRBJ1-2, with TRBD1 identical over 10 bases. J gave up 6 bases and V 6 bases, and 10 bases lay outside the gene matches. Germline V gene lookup returns CDR1 KGHSH and CDR2 LQKENI. The CDR3 extends over 15 amino acids. CDR3 DNA: TGTGCCAGCTCTCTTACCGGGACAGGGGCGGATGGCTACACCTTC. Amino acids: CASSLTGTGADGYTF.

The CDR3 nucleotides read TGCGCCAGCAAGGGACTAGCGGTTAGCACAGATACGCAGTATTTT. As protein: CASKGLAVSTDTQYF. The rearrangement links TRBV10-2 to TRBJ2-3; 11 nucleotides agree with TRBD2. The V gene end was trimmed by 7 bases and the J gene end by 0 bases; junction bases not matched to a gene: 3. CDR3 size: 15 residues. Germline V gives CDR1 WSHSY, CDR2 SAAADI.

The genes are TRBV19 and TRBJ1-4; TRBD1 agrees at 7 bases. The CDR3 is made up of 14 amino acids. The V segment lost 6 bases and the J segment 7 bases; nucleotides outside the gene matches: 8. Per the germline V gene, CDR1 is LNHDA and CDR2 is SQIVND (reference sequence). Here the CDR3 DNA reads TGTGCCAGTAGGTCCGACAGGGAGCGTGAAAAACTGTTTTTT. Encoded protein: CASRSDREREKLFF.

This clone was detected a few times. This chain uses TRBV2 with TRBJ1-5; possibly TRBD1 for D (5 bases). Trimming removed 2 bases from V and 6 bases from J, with 11 bases in between. Looked up from germline, CDR1 is SNHLY and CDR2 is FYNNEI. The length of the CDR3 is 14 residues. The DNA for the CDR3 is TGTGCCAGCAGTGAAACCCAGGGAGGTCAGCCCCAGCATTTT. Protein product: CASSETQGGQPQHF.

The rearrangement uses TRBV29-1 and TRBJ1-2; possibly TRBD1 for D (5 bases). V was clipped by 4 bases and J by 4 bases, with 19 bases between them. Germline V gives CDR1 SQVTM, CDR2 ANQGSEA. The CDR3 consists of 15 residues. For the CDR3, the DNA is TGCAGCGTTGCCTCGGGGGGGAGTGATAGCTATGGCTACACCTTC. This codes for CSVASGGSDSYGYTF.

The chain links TRBV7-2 to TRBJ2-1, with TRBD2 identical over 8 bases. Per the germline V gene, CDR1 is SGHTA and CDR2 is FQGNSA. The CDR3 loop spans 17 amino acids. V dropped 3 bases and J dropped 0; count of bases not matched to a gene: 7. The chain's CDR3 is CASSFHFSGNSYNEQFF. The CDR3 coding sequence is TGTGCCAGCAGCTTCCATTTTAGCGGGAACTCCTACAATGAGCAGTTCTTC.

The chain is built from TRBV7-3 and TRBJ2-1; 11 positions agree with TRBD2. The CDR3 sequence is 18 residues long. Germline lookup yields CDR1 SGHTA and CDR2 FQGTGA. With 0 bases clipped from V and 7 bases from J, the junction kept 11 bases outside the gene matches. The DNA of the CDR3 is TGTGCCAGCAGCTTAACGGAGACTAGCGGGGACCTTAGGAATGAGCAGTTCTTC. It codes for CASSLTETSGDLRNEQFF.

This clone was counted once. The chain links TRBV27 to TRBJ2-6, with D possibly matching TRBD1 (5 bases). This CDR3 is built from 15 residues. Trimming shortened V by 7 bases and J by 0 bases, and 10 bases separated the two germline ends. Germline V CDR1 and CDR2: MNHEY, SMNVEV (reference sequence). CDR3 sequence (DNA): TGTGCCAGCAAAGCAGGGTTCTCTGGGGCCAACGTCCTGACTTTC. Translated, it gives CASKAGFSGANVLTF.

J is TRBJ2-2 and V is TRBV9; the match to TRBD2 covers 11 bases. CDR1 SGDLS and CDR2 YYNGEE come from the germline V gene. V trimming: 1 base; J trimming: 4 bases; junction bases outside the gene matches: 3. The CDR3 is 16 amino acids. CDR3 coding DNA: TGTGCCAGCAGCGTATCGGGACTAGCGGCCACCGGGGAGCTGTTTTTT. It specifies CASSVSGLAATGELFF.

The CDR3 DNA sequence: TGTGCCAGCAGTAAGGGACAGGGGGCTTACGAGCAGTACTTC. Residues: CASSKGQGAYEQYF. V and J are TRBV6-5 and TRBJ2-7, with 12 nucleotides matching TRBD1. The CDR3 covers 14 residues. Germline V gene data show CDR1 as MNHEY and CDR2 as SVGAGI. J gave up 4 bases and V 5 bases, and 3 bases lay outside the gene matches.

The J gene is TRBJ1-5, the V gene TRBV6-5, with 9 bases lining up with TRBD1. Trimming removed 6 bases from V and 4 bases from J; junction bases left unmatched: 7. Germline V gives CDR1 MNHEY, CDR2 SVGAGI. The CDR3 is made up of 15 amino acids. This chain's CDR3 is CASSALTGGNQPQHF. CDR3 sequence (DNA): TGTGCCAGCAGCGCGCTGACAGGGGGTAATCAGCCCCAGCATTTT.

The rearrangement uses TRBV10-3 and TRBJ2-5; tentative D call: TRBD2 (6 bases). Deletions cut 4 bases from V and 5 bases from J, with 23 bases between. This CDR3 comprises 17 residues. Per germline, CDR1 ENHRY and CDR2 SYGVKD. CDR3 nucleotide sequence: TGTGCCATCAGTGGCAACCCCACGGGGGAGGAAAGGGAGACCCAGTACTTC. Its protein is CAISGNPTGEERETQYF.

The chain recombines TRBV6-2 or TRBV6-3 with TRBJ1-2; 7 positions match TRBD1. V dropped 4 bases and J dropped 4; count of bases not matched to a gene: 9. This CDR3 comprises 15 residues. Germline V gives CDR1 MNHEY, CDR2 SVGEGT. In DNA, the CDR3 is TGTGCCAGCAGTTCCGGACAGGCGTACTTCTATGGCTACACCTTC. Translation: CASSSGQAYFYGYTF.

This clone was observed a single time. V gene TRBV4-1 combines with J gene TRBJ2-5; TRBD2 is a possible D gene (6 bases). V was shortened by 0 bases and J by 5 bases, with 22 bases between the two germline ends. The CDR3 is made up of 18 amino acids. Germline CDR1 is MGHRA and CDR2 is YSYEKL. The CDR3 is CASSQDSTGGRRRETQYF. The CDR3 DNA is TGCGCCAGCAGCCAAGATTCGACTGGGGGGAGGAGGCGGGAGACCCAGTACTTC.

The chain employs TRBV7-9 and TRBJ2-3; TRBD2 is a possible D gene (6 bases). Trimming took 1 base from V and 0 from J, leaving 14 bases between them. This CDR3 has 17 amino acids. Germline values: CDR1 SEHNR, CDR2 FQNEAQ (reference sequence). CDR3: CASSLGTTGRSTDTQYF. The CDR3 DNA is TGTGCCAGCAGCTTAGGGACTACGGGTCGGAGCACAGATACGCAGTATTTT.

The chain joins TRBV5-1 to TRBJ2-7; TRBD1 aligns across 7 bases. J gave up 0 bases and V 4 bases, and 7 bases lay outside the gene matches. Germline loops: CDR1 SGHRS, CDR2 YFSETQ. The CDR3 is 15 amino acids. CDR3 loop: CASSARQGSSYEQYF. As DNA, the CDR3 is TGCGCCAGCAGCGCAAGACAGGGAAGCTCCTACGAGCAGTACTTC.

CDR3 loop: CASSVGTGPQPQHF. The CDR3 DNA follows: TGTGCCAGCAGCGTAGGGACAGGGCCTCAGCCCCAGCATTTT. The chain has TRBV9 and TRBJ1-5; TRBD1 aligns across 8 bases. Germline V gives CDR1 SGDLS, CDR2 YYNGEE. J was trimmed by 6 bases and V by 0 bases; bases with no gene match: 2. This CDR3 contains 14 residues.

This chain links TRBV6-2 or TRBV6-3 with TRBJ1-1, with D hard to call. The CDR3 spans 13 residues. Trimming cost V 1 base and J 2 bases, with 5 bases left between them. CDR1 is MNHEY and CDR2 is SVGEGT in the germline V gene. DNA for the CDR3: TGTGCCAGCAGTTACTGGAGAAACACTGAAGCTTTCTTT. This codes for CASSYWRNTEAFF.

The chain recombines TRBV4-1 with TRBJ1-1; 7 nucleotides agree with TRBD1. Germline CDR1 is MGHRA and CDR2 is YSYEKL. This CDR3 comprises 15 residues. V shed 4 bases and J 8 bases; nucleotides not matched to a gene: 13. In DNA, the CDR3 is TGCGCCAGCAGCCCGCCCCGGACAGGACCGGGGGAAGCTTTCTTT. Encoded protein: CASSPPRTGPGEAFF.

J is TRBJ1-1 and V is TRBV2, with 7 bases matching TRBD1. The CDR3 consists of 16 residues. The J segment lost 0 bases and the V segment lost 5 bases, leaving 9 bases of the junction unmatched. Germline CDR1 SNHLY, CDR2 FYNNEI. As DNA, the CDR3 is TGTGCCAGCAGTAAACGACAGGGCCGAATGAACACTGAAGCTTTCTTT. It specifies CASSKRQGRMNTEAFF.

This rearrangement joins TRBV11-3 to TRBJ1-3; perhaps TRBD1 as D (6 bases). V was shortened by 0 bases and J by 0 bases, with 15 bases between the two germline ends. Germline V lookup: CDR1 SGHNT, CDR2 YENEEA. The length of the CDR3 is 18 residues. The CDR3 loop is CASSLDQSGTTSGNTIYF. Written as DNA, the CDR3 is TGTGCCAGCAGCTTAGACCAGTCCGGGACAACCTCTGGAAACACCATATATTTT.

The chain links TRBV4-1 to TRBJ2-1, with D perhaps matching TRBD1 (6 bases). V lost 1 base, J lost 5 bases, and 12 bases lay in between. Germline V gives CDR1 MGHRA, CDR2 YSYEKL. The CDR3 totals 15 residues. The CDR3 here is CASSQALTGNNEQFF. The CDR3 bases are TGCGCCAGCAGCCAAGCCTTGACAGGTAACAATGAGCAGTTCTTC.

This clone was seen a few times. The genes are TRBV6-1 and TRBJ2-7; D is unclear. The V gene's germline CDR1 is MNHNS and CDR2 SASEGT. V lost 2 bases, J lost 3 bases, and 14 bases lay in between. The CDR3 spans 15 residues. CDR3 nucleotide sequence: TGTGCCAGCAGTGAACAGGATCTGGATTACTACGAGCAGTACTTC. Its translation: CASSEQDLDYYEQYF.

This clone was observed once. This CDR3 reads CASLRSALDNSPLHF. The CDR3 nucleotides read TGTGCCAGCCTGCGCTCCGCATTAGATAATTCACCCCTCCACTTT. The chain is built from TRBV6-5 and TRBJ1-6; D is unclear. The germline V and J ends were trimmed by 8 bases and 5 bases, with 16 bases remaining between them. The germline gives CDR1 MNHEY, CDR2 SVGAGI. The CDR3 has 15 residues.

The genes are TRBV12-3 or TRBV12-4 and TRBJ2-7; 9 nucleotides agree with TRBD1. The CDR3 covers 13 residues. After removal of 6 bases from V and 3 bases from J, the junction contained 3 bases not matched to a gene. DNA for the CDR3: TGTGCCAGCAGGGGGGGACAGGGCTACGAGCAGTACTTC. Its translation is CASRGGQGYEQYF.

V is TRBV6-2 or TRBV6-3 and J is TRBJ2-7, with D perhaps TRBD2 (6 bases). The CDR3 extends over 15 amino acids. V lost 6 bases, J lost 0 bases, and 15 bases lay in between. CDR1 is MNHEY, CDR2 SVGEGT, per germline. CDR3 bases: TGTGCCAGCAGCCTAGGGGACTCTAGCTCCTACGAGCAGTACTTC. Amino acid sequence: CASSLGDSSSYEQYF.

This clone was observed a handful of times. The gene calls are TRBV6-1 and TRBJ1-1, with a tentative D call TRBD1 (5 bases). V dropped 1 base and J dropped 6 bases, with 9 bases sitting between them. The CDR3 has 13 amino acids. Germline loops: CDR1 MNHNS, CDR2 SASEGT. CDR3 sequence (DNA): TGTGCCAGCAGTGAAGGACAGCCTCCTGAAGCTTTCTTT. Translated, it gives CASSEGQPPEAFF.